These 29 T cell receptor beta chains originate from one sample sequenced in a study of CD8 T cells in ankylosing spondylitis. General observations from the study: A TCR beta motif made of fewer than 10 highly homologous variants seemed typical of ankylosing spondylitis blood.

One entry per CDR3 protein, called by TCRdb with MiXCR from the 5' RACE reads. Here the sample spans a few hundred thousand distinct CDR3 sequences, 7% to 8% being singletons. These receptors lack a known antigen. Sample: blood, either unsorted or a sorted T cell fraction (not recorded which). The source is a male donor with ankylosing spondylitis.

This clonotype was detected ten times or more. The chain links TRBV15 to TRBJ1-5; no clear D. Trimming cost V 0 bases and J 6 bases, with 6 bases left between them. Germline V gives CDR1 LNHNV, CDR2 YYDKDF (reference sequence). The CDR3 loop spans 13 amino acids. The CDR3 nucleotides are TGTGCCACCAGCAGAGATCGGCGTCAGCCCCAGCATTTT. Translation: CATSRDRRQPQHF.

This clonotype showed up many times. The V call is TRBV27, the J call TRBJ2-1, with TRBD2 matching 13 bases. V shed 5 bases, J shed 5 bases, and the junction held 3 bases outside the gene matches. The CDR3 covers 15 residues. The germline V gene encodes CDR1 MNHEY and CDR2 SMNVEV (reference sequence). The CDR3 DNA reads TGTGCCAGCAGTCCCGGGACTAGCGGGAACAATGAGCAGTTCTTC. Protein product: CASSPGTSGNNEQFF.

This clonotype was seen repeatedly, ten times or more. This chain connects TRBV7-9 to TRBJ2-3; 8 bases align to TRBD1. Germline loops: CDR1 SEHNR, CDR2 FQNEAQ (reference sequence). The CDR3 has 14 residues. With V trimmed by 4 bases and J by 4 bases, 4 bases remained unmatched. CDR3 in amino acids: CASSYTGGADTQYF. In nucleotides, the CDR3 is TGTGCCAGCAGCTACACAGGGGGAGCAGATACGCAGTATTTT.

The table lists this clonotype with many counts. The V call is TRBV15, the J call TRBJ2-1; D is ambiguous. V lost 5 bases and J lost 4, with 9 bases in between. Germline CDR1 and CDR2: LNHNV and YYDKDF (reference sequence). This CDR3 contains 13 residues. CDR3 in DNA: TGTGCCACCAGCCCTACCGGATACAATGAGCAGTTCTTC. Amino acid sequence: CATSPTGYNEQFF.

In this sample, this clonotype turned up a few times. The V and J genes are TRBV4-2 and TRBJ2-7; D not certain. The CDR3 consists of 14 residues. The V end was cut by 4 bases, the J end by 2 bases, with 12 bases between. Germline CDR1 LGHNA, CDR2 YNFKEQ. CDR3 sequence (DNA): TGTGCCAGCAGCCCGGTTGGAAATACCTACGAGCAGTACTTC. This gives the protein CASSPVGNTYEQYF.

This clonotype was detected many times. This chain links TRBV29-1 with TRBJ2-7; D unclear. V lost 0 bases and J 3 bases, leaving 3 bases between the germline ends. The germline gives CDR1 SQVTM, CDR2 ANQGSEA. The length of the CDR3 is 11 residues. CDR3 region: CSVEENYEQYF. The DNA for the CDR3 is TGCAGCGTTGAAGAAAACTACGAGCAGTACTTC.

This clonotype appeared many times. The V call is TRBV4-2, the J call TRBJ2-3; unclear D gene. Germline V gives CDR1 LGHNA, CDR2 YNFKEQ. This CDR3 has 14 amino acids. V was clipped by 2 bases and J by 3 bases, with 9 bases between them. The CDR3 here is CASSQRPVTDTQYF. The CDR3 coding sequence is TGTGCCAGCAGCCAACGCCCCGTAACAGATACGCAGTATTTT.

This clonotype was observed a few times. This chain connects TRBV9 to TRBJ2-1; 8 nucleotides line up with TRBD2. Germline CDR1 SGDLS, CDR2 YYNGEE. The CDR3 length is 17 residues. V gave up 2 bases and J gave up 3 bases; unmatched junction bases: 10. CDR3 in amino acids: CASSVFSGGVGYNEQFF. In nucleotides, the CDR3 is TGTGCCAGCAGCGTTTTTTCCGGGGGGGTTGGCTACAATGAGCAGTTCTTC.

This clonotype was observed at least ten times. The chain recombines TRBV27 with TRBJ2-3; a possible D gene is TRBD2 (5 bases). The CDR3 sequence is 12 residues long. Germline V gene sequence: CDR1 MNHEY, CDR2 SMNVEV (reference sequence). V was shortened by 6 bases and J by 9 bases, with 13 bases between the two germline ends. The CDR3 sequence is CASRNIERTQYF. DNA of the CDR3: TGTGCCAGCAGAAACATCGAGCGGACGCAGTATTTT.

This clonotype was detected a few times. This chain uses TRBV9 with TRBJ1-2; D unresolved. The germline V and J ends were trimmed by 1 base and 4 bases, with 11 bases remaining between them. The CDR3 runs 14 residues. Germline V gives CDR1 SGDLS, CDR2 YYNGEE. This chain's CDR3 is CASSVTQVPYGYTF. In nucleotides, the CDR3 is TGTGCCAGCAGCGTAACCCAGGTCCCCTATGGCTACACCTTC.

Ten or more counts support this clonotype. This chain joins TRBV25-1 and TRBJ1-1, with a weak D call TRBD1 (5 bases). V dropped 1 base and J dropped 4 bases, with 10 bases sitting between them. Germline V gives CDR1 MGHDK, CDR2 SYGVNS. CDR3 length: 14 residues. Here the CDR3 DNA reads TGTGCCAGCAGTGAATGGGGGGAATCCACTGAAGCTTTCTTT. This sequence encodes CASSEWGESTEAFF.

This clonotype was observed a handful of times. In DNA form, the CDR3 reads TGTGCCAGCAGCGTAGGGTCAGGATCTGAAGCTTTCTTT. Its protein is CASSVGSGSEAFF. The J gene is TRBJ1-1, the V gene TRBV9; D unresolved. V was clipped by 0 bases and J by 6 bases, with 9 bases between them. CDR1 SGDLS and CDR2 YYNGEE come from the germline V gene. The CDR3 consists of 13 residues.

The chain has TRBV13 and TRBJ2-7; D unclear. V lost 2 bases and J lost 6, with 5 bases in between. This CDR3 region has 11 residues. Per the germline V gene, CDR1 is PRHDT and CDR2 is FYEKMQ (reference sequence). CDR3 region: CASSLRPEQYF. The CDR3 bases are TGTGCCAGCAGCTTAAGGCCCGAGCAGTACTTC.

This clonotype was counted many times. CDR3 protein: CASSAGYGYTF. CDR3 bases: TGTGCCAGCAGTGCAGGCTATGGCTACACCTTC. The chain is built from TRBV27 and TRBJ1-2; D gene unclear. The ends were cut back, 5 bases at V and 4 bases at J, with 5 bases in the middle. CDR1 MNHEY and CDR2 SMNVEV come from the germline V gene (reference sequence). The length of the CDR3 is 11 residues.

This clonotype was seen at least ten times. V is TRBV5-5 and J is TRBJ1-5, with TRBD1 as a possible D gene (6 bases). CDR1 is SGHKS and CDR2 is YYEKEE in the germline V gene (reference sequence). The CDR3 sequence is 13 residues long. V lost 4 bases to trimming and J lost 5 bases, with 10 bases between them. The CDR3 protein is CASSETGYQPQHF. The CDR3 DNA reads TGTGCCAGCAGCGAGACAGGTTATCAGCCCCAGCATTTT.

This clonotype has ten or more counts. The gene calls are TRBV7-2 and TRBJ2-1; 8 bases map to TRBD1. Per germline, CDR1 SGHTA and CDR2 FQGNSA. Losses at the gene ends were 0 bases for V and 10 bases for J; bases not matched to a gene: 8. This CDR3 has 15 amino acids. The CDR3 is CASSLAGQGLREQFF. CDR3 nucleotides: TGTGCCAGCAGCTTAGCTGGACAGGGCCTACGGGAGCAGTTCTTC.

The chain uses TRBV4-3 and TRBJ2-1, with unresolved D. In germline, CDR1 is LGHNA, CDR2 YSLEER. V lost 0 bases to trimming and J lost 0 bases, with 6 bases between them. The CDR3 contains 15 residues. CDR3 nucleotides: TGCGCCAGCAGCCAAGACACGAGCTCCTACAATGAGCAGTTCTTC. This sequence encodes CASSQDTSSYNEQFF.

In this sample, this clonotype turned up many times. The chain recombines TRBV12-3 or TRBV12-4 with TRBJ2-7; D gene unclear. The V end was cut by 1 base, the J end by 3 bases, with 7 bases between. This CDR3 region has 13 residues. The CDR3 DNA reads as TGTGCCAGCAGTTTAGATCCGTTCTACGAGCAGTACTTC. Translated: CASSLDPFYEQYF.

This clonotype was detected many times. The gene calls are TRBV28 and TRBJ1-2; a weak D match, TRBD1 (5 bases). This CDR3 is 14 amino acids long. CDR1 is MDHEN and CDR2 is SYDVKM in the germline V gene. The V end lost 3 bases, the J end lost 6 bases, and 14 bases lay between the germline ends. The CDR3, as DNA: TGTGCCAGCAGTTTTCCCAGGGAGTACCATGGCTACACCTTC. It specifies CASSFPREYHGYTF.

The chain employs TRBV7-8 and TRBJ2-2, with D hard to call. Per germline, CDR1 SGHVS and CDR2 FQNEAQ. The CDR3 has 12 residues. V was trimmed by 4 bases and J by 6 bases, leaving 6 bases between them. This CDR3 is CASSSYPGELFF. DNA for the CDR3: TGTGCCAGCAGCTCCTACCCCGGGGAGCTGTTTTTT.

This clonotype was counted a few times. V and J are TRBV11-2 and TRBJ2-7, with TRBD2 identical over 9 bases. V lost 5 bases, J lost 2 bases, and 10 bases stayed unmatched. Germline CDR1 reads SGHAT; CDR2 reads FQNNGV. CDR3 length: 16 residues. The CDR3 protein is CASSAETSGVPYEQYF. The CDR3 DNA sequence: TGTGCCAGCAGCGCGGAGACTAGCGGCGTCCCCTACGAGCAGTACTTC. Based on the CDR3 plus reference TRBV11-2 and TRBJ2-7, the full variable domain is EAGVAQSPRYKIIEKRQSVAFWCNPISGHATLYWYQQILGQGPKLLIQFQNNGVVDDSQLPKDRFSAERLKGVDSTLKIQPAKLEDSAVYLCASSAETSGVPYEQYFGPGTRLTVT.

This clonotype was seen at least ten times. V is TRBV29-1 and J is TRBJ2-1; TRBD1 aligns across 11 bases. The CDR3 sequence is 14 residues long. Trimming removed 6 bases from V and 4 bases from J; junction bases left unmatched: 5. CDR1 is SQVTM and CDR2 is ANQGSEA in the germline V gene. As DNA, the CDR3 is TGCAGCGTGACCGGGACAGGGGGATACAATGAGCAGTTCTTC. Its translation: CSVTGTGGYNEQFF.

This clonotype was observed many times. A read error may produce the germline difference seen at one junction end. The CDR3 DNA reads as TGCGCCAGCAGCGGACCGGAAAGGCAGAATTTTTTT. Its translation is CASSGPERQNFF. V gene TRBV4-1 combines with J gene TRBJ1-6; D gene unclear. Germline values: CDR1 MGHRA, CDR2 YSYEKL. The CDR3 runs to 12 residues.

This clonotype has a handful of counts. The rearrangement uses TRBV10-3 and TRBJ2-5; D is unresolved. The V and J ends lost 6 bases and 4 bases respectively, with 9 bases between them. From germline, CDR1 is ENHRY and CDR2 SYGVKD. This CDR3 comprises 12 residues. This chain's CDR3 is CAIRDTPETQYF. CDR3 coding DNA: TGTGCCATCAGGGATACTCCAGAGACCCAGTACTTC.

This clonotype was observed at least ten times. The chain uses TRBV4-3 and TRBJ2-2; the D gene is possibly TRBD2 (6 bases). The CDR3 has 16 residues. Germline CDR1 LGHNA, CDR2 YSLEER. V lost 0 bases and J lost 5, with 13 bases in between. The CDR3 bases are TGCGCCAGCAGCCAAGATCTGGGGGGAAGGACCGGGGAGCTGTTTTTT. Translated: CASSQDLGGRTGELFF.

This clonotype was picked up many times. The chain combines TRBV12-3 or TRBV12-4 with TRBJ2-7, with D unresolved. Trimming removed 5 bases at V and 6 bases at J, with 14 bases between. This CDR3 is 13 amino acids long. The CDR3 DNA sequence: TGTGCCAGCAGTACTTGGGAAAGTAGCGAGCAGTACTTC. The encoded protein is CASSTWESSEQYF.

This chain joins TRBV5-1 and TRBJ1-2, with D possibly being TRBD1 (6 bases). The germline V gene has CDR1 SGHRS and CDR2 YFSETQ. V was trimmed by 2 bases and J by 6 bases, leaving 20 bases between them. This CDR3 region has 16 residues. For the CDR3, the DNA is TGCGCCAGCAGCTTATACCCAGGGGCCGGGGTGGATGGCTACACCTTC. The encoded protein is CASSLYPGAGVDGYTF.

V usage is TRBV20-1 and J usage is TRBJ1-1; maybe TRBD1 (6 bases). Germline V gene sequence: CDR1 DFQATT, CDR2 SNEGSKA (reference sequence). CDR3 length equals 12 residues. V was clipped by 6 bases and J by 4 bases, with 12 bases between them. The CDR3 coding sequence is TGCAGTGCGGGGGGGCCGGGCACTGAAGCTTTCTTT. It codes for CSAGGPGTEAFF.

This clonotype was counted at least ten times. This sequence joins TRBV2 and TRBJ2-1; tentatively, D is TRBD2 (6 bases). Germline V gives CDR1 SNHLY, CDR2 FYNNEI. V gave up 6 bases and J gave up 9 bases, with 6 bases separating them. CDR3 length: 10 amino acids. The DNA of the CDR3 is TGTGCCAGCAGGGGGGGTGAGCAGTTCTTC. This gives the protein CASRGGEQFF.